The 15 T cell receptor beta chains presented below share a single source sample, sequenced in a study of blood T cell repertoires in COVID-19. The assay was immunoSEQ multiplex PCR, and TCRdb's table has in-frame clones only and misses some. The sample has 210,000 or so clones, 84% seen once. The specimen sequenced was peripheral blood. These receptors came from a woman aged 80 or over with COVID-19, enrolled during active disease.

The J gene is TRBJ1-1, the V gene TRBV12-3 or TRBV12-4; 7 nucleotides align to TRBD1. V lost 5 bases and J lost 7; bases outside the gene matches: 7. This CDR3 contains 13 residues. This CDR3 is CASSKDRFDEAFF. As DNA, the CDR3 is TGTGCCAGCAGTAAGGACAGGTTCGATGAAGCTTTCTTT.

The CDR3 nucleotides read TGTGCCAGCAGGTCTCTGGGAGGTGGCTACACCTTC. It specifies CASRSLGGGYTF. The chain is built from TRBV27 and TRBJ1-2; D remains ambiguous. This CDR3 spans 12 amino acids. CDR1 and CDR2 (germline): MNHEY, SMNVEV (reference sequence). Trimming shortened V by 6 bases and J by 7 bases, and 12 bases separated the two germline ends.

The V gene is TRBV28, the J gene TRBJ1-2; D possibly corresponds to TRBD1 (6 bases). This CDR3 has 14 amino acids. The V end lost 3 bases, the J end lost 6 bases, and 14 bases lay between the germline ends. Germline CDR1 and CDR2: MDHEN and SYDVKM. CDR3 coding DNA: TGTGCCAGCAGTTTGGGAGGGGGGGCGAATGGCTACACCTTC. It codes for CASSLGGGANGYTF.

This chain joins TRBV9 and TRBJ2-5; no reliable D call. Trimming took 0 bases from V and 1 from J, leaving 7 bases between them. Germline CDR1 is SGDLS and CDR2 is YYNGEE. CDR3 length: 14 amino acids. CDR3 in amino acids: CASSVGSIQETQYF. In nucleotides, the CDR3 is TGTGCCAGCAGCGTAGGCAGTATCCAAGAGACCCAGTACTTC. Full variable domain (outside the CDR3, taken from reference TRBV9 and TRBJ2-5): DSGVTQTPKHLITATGQRVTLRCSPRSGDLSVYWYQQSLDQGLQFLIQYYNGEERAKGNILERFSAQQFPDLHSELNLSSLELGDSALYFCASSVGSIQETQYFGPGTRLLVL.

The chain recombines TRBV7-2 with TRBJ2-7, with 7 nucleotides matching TRBD2. Germline V gene sequence: CDR1 SGHTA, CDR2 FQGNSA. Germline trimming cut 5 bases from V and 3 bases from J; bases unmatched to any gene: 7. CDR3 length: 14 amino acids. The CDR3 DNA reads TGTGCCAGCAGCCCCTCTAGCGGAAGCTACGAGCAGTACTTC. Translating it yields CASSPSSGSYEQYF.

The chain has TRBV11-2 and TRBJ1-1; D not certain. The ends were cut back, 8 bases at V and 2 bases at J, with 12 bases in the middle. Germline values: CDR1 SGHAT, CDR2 FQNNGV. The CDR3 spans 13 residues. CDR3 sequence (DNA): TGTGCCAGCGGCATAACAGTTAACACTGAAGCTTTCTTT. Protein product: CASGITVNTEAFF.

The chain couples TRBV28 to TRBJ2-7; 9 positions agree with TRBD2. V lost 3 bases and J lost 3; bases outside the gene matches: 24. The germline V gene encodes CDR1 MDHEN and CDR2 SYDVKM. The CDR3 totals 21 residues. The CDR3 sequence: CASSFAAGISGSQLSLYEQYF. CDR3 nucleotide sequence: TGTGCCAGCAGTTTTGCCGCTGGGATTAGCGGGAGTCAATTGTCTCTCTACGAGCAGTACTTC.

This sequence joins TRBV25-1 and TRBJ1-1; 9 bases fit TRBD1. Germline lookup yields CDR1 MGHDK and CDR2 SYGVNS. The CDR3 has 17 amino acids. Unmatched junction bases numbered 11, after V lost 4 bases and J lost 2 bases. Here the CDR3 DNA reads TGTGCCAGCAGTGTTTCGTTGGGACAGGGAAGTAACACTGAAGCTTTCTTT. Translating it yields CASSVSLGQGSNTEAFF.

This clone was observed a single time. The chain links TRBV5-4 to TRBJ2-5, with 7 bases identical to TRBD1. V gave up 0 bases and J gave up 6 bases; unmatched junction bases: 5. Looked up from germline, CDR1 is SGHNT and CDR2 is YYREEE (reference sequence). This CDR3 is 14 amino acids long. CDR3 DNA: TGTGCCAGCAGCTTGGAGACAGGGATACAGACCCAGTACTTC. Translated: CASSLETGIQTQYF.

The V and J genes are TRBV7-6 and TRBJ2-2, with TRBD1 matching 7 bases. CDR1 is SGHVS, CDR2 FNYEAQ, per germline. This CDR3 contains 17 residues. The trim removed 5 bases at V and 3 bases at J, leaving 12 bases unmatched. Written as DNA, the CDR3 is TGTGCCAGCAGCCTAGGGACAGCCGCACGGTACACCGGGGAGCTGTTTTTT. Its translation is CASSLGTAARYTGELFF.

V gene TRBV21-1 combines with J gene TRBJ2-1; the D call in the table, TRBD1, was not verified against the DNA. TRBV21-1 is annotated as a pseudogene. This CDR3 region has 19 residues. The CDR3 is CASSKAMRVKDRGRNEQFF. CDR3 nucleotides: TGTGCCAGCAGCAAAGCGATGAGGGTGAAGGACAGGGGGCGTAATGAGCAGTTCTTC.

The chain uses TRBV18 and TRBJ2-1; perhaps TRBD2 as D (6 bases). V lost 3 bases to trimming and J lost 1 base, with 19 bases between them. The CDR3 contains 18 residues. CDR1 is KGHSH and CDR2 is LQKENI in the germline V gene. The CDR3: CASSPSAGVAESYNEQFF. In DNA form, the CDR3 reads TGTGCCAGCTCACCTTCCGCCGGGGTAGCGGAGTCCTACAATGAGCAGTTCTTC.

This clone was seen a few times. J is TRBJ2-1 and V is TRBV25-1; D may be TRBD2 (5 bases). Germline CDR1 MGHDK, CDR2 SYGVNS. The CDR3 runs to 14 residues. The V gene lost 2 bases and the J gene lost 0 bases, with 5 bases spanning the gap. This chain's CDR3 is CASSESGSYNEQFF. CDR3 sequence (DNA): TGTGCCAGCAGTGAAAGCGGCTCCTACAATGAGCAGTTCTTC.

This chain connects TRBV5-1 to TRBJ2-2, with D unclear. V was shortened by 3 bases and J by 1 base, with 19 bases between the two germline ends. There are 18 residues in the CDR3. Germline V gene lookup returns CDR1 SGHRS and CDR2 YFSETQ. CDR3 amino acids: CASSSMTPGFGNTGELFF. The CDR3 DNA follows: TGCGCCAGCAGCTCCATGACGCCCGGGTTCGGGAACACCGGGGAGCTGTTTTTT.

The chain is built from TRBV28 and TRBJ2-3; TRBD1 agrees at 7 bases. V lost 6 bases to trimming and J lost 2 bases; unmatched junction nucleotides: 5. The CDR3 length is 14 residues. CDR1 and CDR2 (germline): MDHEN, SYDVKM. The CDR3 DNA sequence: TGTGCCAGCAGAGTGACAGGGATCACAGATACGCAGTATTTT. Protein: CASRVTGITDTQYF.